This T cell receptor beta chain comes out of a study of T cell changes during pregnancy in multiple sclerosis. Looked up from germline, CDR1 is MNHEY and CDR2 is SMNVEV (reference sequence). The CDR3 has 13 residues. The V and J ends lost 10 bases and 4 bases, in that order; junction bases with no gene match: 6. Sequencing used immunoSEQ multiplex PCR; TCRdb keeps in-frame clones, though not all of them. The table shows under 60,000 clones, with roughly 94% occurring only once. The TCR was taken from a female donor with multiple sclerosis, enrolled in a pregnancy study. Sequenced here: CD4+ T cells from peripheral blood mononuclear cells, sampled in the third trimester of pregnancy. This chain joins TRBV27 and TRBJ2-2, with 7 bases matching TRBD1. This CDR3 reads CATLTGVTGELFF. CDR3 DNA sequence: TGTGCCACCTTAACAGGGGTCACCGGGGAGCTGTTTTTT.